A single sample is the source of the 27 T cell receptor beta chains below, sequenced in a study of T cell responses to AZD1222 COVID-19 vaccine. Some clones are missing from TCRdb's copy, which holds only in-frame ones; the method was immunoSEQ multiplex PCR. The sample lists approximately 74,000 clones; 65% to 85% were seen once. The input for sequencing was peripheral blood, taken on day 0 of AZD1222 vaccination. The source of these receptors is an adult in good health.

The V call is TRBV6-5, the J call TRBJ2-7; no definite D call. CDR3 size: 12 residues. In germline, CDR1 is MNHEY, CDR2 SVGAGI. Trimming removed 6 bases from V and 4 bases from J, with 10 bases in between. The CDR3 reads CASRVFEYEQYF. The CDR3 DNA follows: TGTGCCAGCAGGGTCTTTGAATACGAGCAGTACTTC.

The V gene is TRBV7-6, the J gene TRBJ2-5, with TRBD2 matching over 11 bases. The V gene's germline CDR1 is SGHVS and CDR2 FNYEAQ. The CDR3 totals 16 residues. V trimming: 1 base; J trimming: 4 bases; junction bases outside the gene matches: 5. CDR3 amino acids: CASSLGFSGGAETQYF. The DNA for the CDR3 is TGTGCCAGCAGCTTAGGTTTTAGCGGGGGGGCAGAGACCCAGTACTTC.

This chain links TRBV10-3 with TRBJ2-7; D perhaps matches TRBD2 (5 bases). This CDR3 is 13 amino acids long. V was cut by 3 bases and J by 4 bases, with 10 bases left in between. CDR1 and CDR2 (germline): ENHRY, SYGVKD. The CDR3 spells CAISDGLMYEQYF. The CDR3, as DNA: TGTGCCATCAGTGACGGACTCATGTACGAGCAGTACTTC.

This rearrangement joins TRBV12-3 or TRBV12-4 to TRBJ1-2, with D unresolved. This CDR3 comprises 13 residues. Trimming pared 2 bases from V and 3 bases from J, leaving 7 bases between. This CDR3 is CASSLIGHYGYTF. DNA of the CDR3: TGTGCCAGCAGTTTAATCGGGCACTATGGCTACACCTTC.

This clone showed up just a few times. The J gene is TRBJ2-7, the V gene TRBV6-2 or TRBV6-3; 15 nucleotides match TRBD2. This CDR3 has 17 residues. With 5 bases clipped from V and 2 bases from J, the junction kept 7 bases outside the gene matches. Germline V gene data show CDR1 as MNHEY and CDR2 as SVGEGT. The CDR3 sequence: CASSKGLAGGLAYEQYF. In DNA form, the CDR3 reads TGTGCCAGCAGTAAGGGACTAGCGGGAGGTCTCGCCTACGAGCAGTACTTC.

In its sample, this clone was seen once. The J gene is TRBJ1-2, the V gene TRBV29-1, with 7 bases identical to TRBD1. Germline V gene sequence: CDR1 SQVTM, CDR2 ANQGSEA. The V gene end was trimmed by 0 bases and the J gene end by 4 bases; junction bases not matched to a gene: 11. This CDR3 spans 16 amino acids. CDR3 nucleotide sequence: TGCAGCGTTGAAGATCGGGGGAGGGGGCTTCGCTATGGCTACACCTTC. This gives the protein CSVEDRGRGLRYGYTF.

This chain joins TRBV11-2 and TRBJ2-7; 7 bases map to TRBD2. Germline V gene data show CDR1 as SGHAT and CDR2 as FQNNGV. The J segment lost 2 bases and the V segment lost 1 base, leaving 2 bases of the junction unmatched. CDR3 length equals 14 residues. In DNA, the CDR3 is TGTGCCAGCAGCTTAGGGCTAGCGGCCTACGAGCAGTACTTC. Protein: CASSLGLAAYEQYF. Drawing the rest from reference TRBV11-2 and TRBJ2-7, the complete variable domain is EAGVAQSPRYKIIEKRQSVAFWCNPISGHATLYWYQQILGQGPKLLIQFQNNGVVDDSQLPKDRFSAERLKGVDSTLKIQPAKLEDSAVYLCASSLGLAAYEQYFGPGTRLTVT.

The chain uses TRBV4-3 and TRBJ2-1; TRBD2 is a possible D gene (5 bases). Germline lookup yields CDR1 LGHNA and CDR2 YSLEER. Trimming shortened V by 0 bases and J by 4 bases, and 13 bases separated the two germline ends. CDR3 length: 16 residues. CDR3 region: CASSQDQGGVYNEQFF. The CDR3 nucleotides are TGCGCCAGCAGCCAAGATCAAGGAGGCGTATACAATGAGCAGTTCTTC.

The V and J genes are TRBV4-3 and TRBJ2-7; possible D gene TRBD2, 5 bases. Germline lookup yields CDR1 LGHNA and CDR2 YSLEER. V dropped 5 bases and J dropped 12 bases, with 20 bases sitting between them. CDR3 length: 13 amino acids. The CDR3 sequence is CASSTKVEGLRYF. In DNA form, the CDR3 reads TGCGCCAGCAGCACGAAGGTAGAGGGTTTAAGGTACTTC.

The chain recombines TRBV7-2 with TRBJ2-1; 7 nucleotides align to TRBD2. The CDR3 is made up of 17 amino acids. Trimming removed 3 bases from V and 6 bases from J; junction bases left unmatched: 14. Germline lookup yields CDR1 SGHTA and CDR2 FQGNSA. The CDR3 loop reads CASSFRGGLAATNEQFF. The CDR3 DNA follows: TGTGCCAGCAGCTTTCGTGGCGGGCTAGCGGCGACCAATGAGCAGTTCTTC.

The chain combines TRBV7-2 with TRBJ2-5; D unresolved. V was shortened by 1 base and J by 6 bases, with 6 bases between the two germline ends. This CDR3 comprises 12 residues. CDR1 is SGHTA, CDR2 FQGNSA, per germline. The CDR3 DNA reads as TGTGCCAGCAGCTTAGACGATCAGACCCAGTACTTC. Protein sequence: CASSLDDQTQYF.

The V and J genes are TRBV3-1 (or the pseudogene TRBV3-2) and TRBJ2-5; the match to TRBD2 covers 13 bases. Germline assignment: CDR1 LGHDT and CDR2 YNNKEL (reference sequence). Unmatched junction bases numbered 7, after V lost 1 base and J lost 5 bases. CDR3 size: 17 residues. DNA for the CDR3: TGTGCCAGCAGCCAAGGGGGACTAGCGGGAACGGGGGAGACCCAGTACTTC. It is translated as CASSQGGLAGTGETQYF.

The chain recombines TRBV4-1 with TRBJ2-7; 8 bases fit TRBD1. CDR1 is MGHRA and CDR2 is YSYEKL in the germline V gene. The CDR3 consists of 14 residues. V lost 1 base, J lost 7 bases, and 6 bases stayed unmatched. CDR3 region: CASSQVQGGGEQYF. The CDR3 DNA sequence: TGCGCCAGCAGCCAAGTACAGGGGGGCGGAGAGCAGTACTTC.

The CDR3, as DNA: TGCGCCAGCAGCCCCCACCACAGGGGAAACACAGATACGCAGTATTTT. This encodes CASSPHHRGNTDTQYF. The chain couples TRBV4-1 to TRBJ2-3; TRBD1 matches 7 bases. Looked up from germline, CDR1 is MGHRA and CDR2 is YSYEKL. The CDR3 runs 16 residues. Unmatched junction bases numbered 9, after V lost 4 bases and J lost 2 bases.

The chain has TRBV4-3 and TRBJ1-2; 7 bases line up with TRBD1. The V gene end was trimmed by 2 bases and the J gene end by 0 bases; junction bases not matched to a gene: 6. The CDR3 is made up of 16 amino acids. The germline gives CDR1 LGHNA, CDR2 YSLEER. The DNA for the CDR3 is TGCGCCAGCAGCCAAAAATCGGACAGGACTAACTATGGCTACACCTTC. This codes for CASSQKSDRTNYGYTF.

The chain carries TRBV7-9 and TRBJ2-1; the match to TRBD2 covers 11 bases. The CDR3 has 17 amino acids. After removal of 4 bases from V and 0 bases from J, the junction contained 5 bases not matched to a gene. Per the germline V gene, CDR1 is SEHNR and CDR2 is FQNEAQ (reference sequence). The CDR3 DNA is TGTGCCAGCAGCTCTCAGACTAGCGGGGACTCCTACAATGAGCAGTTCTTC. Amino acid sequence: CASSSQTSGDSYNEQFF.

In nucleotides, the CDR3 is TGTGCCAGCAGTTTATCAGGGCACAGGATCTATAGCAATCAGCCCCAGCATTTT. This encodes CASSLSGHRIYSNQPQHF. This chain links TRBV27 with TRBJ1-5; perhaps TRBD1 as D (5 bases). This CDR3 is 18 amino acids long. Germline V gives CDR1 MNHEY, CDR2 SMNVEV (reference sequence). V lost 0 bases and J 0 bases, leaving 15 bases between the germline ends.

This clone appeared once. This chain joins TRBV4-3 and TRBJ2-1; D not certain. Germline CDR1 reads LGHNA; CDR2 reads YSLEER. There are 15 residues in the CDR3. V lost 1 base and J lost 9, with 16 bases in between. The CDR3 loop is CASSQGLGRSGEQFF. Written as DNA, the CDR3 is TGCGCCAGCAGCCAAGGGCTAGGACGGTCCGGTGAGCAGTTCTTC.

The V and J genes are TRBV3-1 (or the pseudogene TRBV3-2) and TRBJ2-3; 8 positions agree with TRBD1. CDR3 length: 15 residues. Germline CDR1 reads LGHDT; CDR2 reads YNNKEL (reference sequence). The V segment lost 4 bases and the J segment 3 bases; nucleotides outside the gene matches: 6. The CDR3 reads CASSLGQGQTDTQYF. In nucleotides, the CDR3 is TGTGCCAGCAGCCTCGGACAGGGCCAGACAGATACGCAGTATTTT.

The gene calls are TRBV7-2 and TRBJ1-4; no reliable D call. Germline V gene lookup returns CDR1 SGHTA and CDR2 FQGNSA. The CDR3 length is 16 residues. Trimming took off 5 bases at V and 0 bases at J, with 13 bases between the two ends. This chain's CDR3 is CASSQAPAPTNEKLFF. CDR3 sequence (DNA): TGTGCCAGCAGCCAAGCCCCCGCCCCAACTAATGAAAAACTGTTTTTT.

The chain uses TRBV29-1 and TRBJ1-1; tentatively, D is TRBD1 (5 bases). The V end lost 5 bases, the J end lost 4 bases, and 14 bases lay between the germline ends. The CDR3 is made up of 13 amino acids. Germline-derived CDR1 and CDR2 are SQVTM and ANQGSEA. The CDR3 loop is CSVPSRAGTEAFF. CDR3 in DNA: TGCAGCGTTCCCAGCAGGGCTGGCACTGAAGCTTTCTTT.

V gene TRBV18 combines with J gene TRBJ1-1; D remains ambiguous. This CDR3 is 14 amino acids long. The germline V gene encodes CDR1 KGHSH and CDR2 LQKENI. Deletions cut 6 bases from V and 3 bases from J, with 14 bases between. This CDR3 is CASSITSRDTEAFF. CDR3 nucleotide sequence: TGTGCCAGCTCGATCACGAGTAGGGACACTGAAGCTTTCTTT.

The chain carries TRBV28 and TRBJ1-2, with TRBD1 as a possible D gene (6 bases). The CDR3 spans 16 residues. V dropped 5 bases and J dropped 2 bases, with 18 bases sitting between them. Per the germline V gene, CDR1 is MDHEN and CDR2 is SYDVKM. CDR3 nucleotide sequence: TGTGCCAGCAGTCACGACCCACCAGGGGAAAACTATGGCTACACCTTC. Its protein is CASSHDPPGENYGYTF.

V usage is TRBV7-2 and J usage is TRBJ2-7, with D possibly matching TRBD1 (6 bases). The V end was cut by 1 base, the J end by 3 bases, with 7 bases between. CDR3 length equals 13 residues. Germline assignment: CDR1 SGHTA and CDR2 FQGNSA. CDR3 region: CASSLDRVYEQYF. Here the CDR3 DNA reads TGTGCCAGCAGCTTAGACAGGGTCTACGAGCAGTACTTC.

The chain recombines TRBV19 with TRBJ1-6; D possibly corresponds to TRBD1 (5 bases). Germline CDR1 and CDR2: LNHDA and SQIVND (reference sequence). The CDR3 totals 15 residues. V was shortened by 5 bases and J by 7 bases, with 15 bases between the two germline ends. CDR3 sequence (DNA): TGTGCCAGTAGTTCACACAGGATGTTGAATTCACCCCTCCACTTT. It is translated as CASSSHRMLNSPLHF. Complete variable domain (other parts from reference TRBV19 and TRBJ1-6): DGGITQSPKYLFRKEGQNVTLSCEQNLNHDAMYWYRQDPGQGLRLIYYSQIVNDFQKGDIAEGYSVSREKKESFPLTVTSAQKNPTAFYLCASSSHRMLNSPLHFGNGTRLTVT.

V gene TRBV5-4 combines with J gene TRBJ1-1; D is possibly TRBD1 (5 bases). V was shortened by 1 base and J by 7 bases, with 11 bases between the two germline ends. Looked up from germline, CDR1 is SGHNT and CDR2 is YYREEE (reference sequence). The CDR3 sequence is 13 residues long. The CDR3 loop reads CASSLRGVDEAFF. CDR3 in DNA: TGTGCCAGCAGCTTGCGGGGGGTGGATGAAGCTTTCTTT. Full variable domain (remainder filled in from reference TRBV5-4 and TRBJ1-1): ETGVTQSPTHLIKTRGQQVTLRCSSQSGHNTVSWYQQALGQGPQFIFQYYREEENGRGNFPPRFSGLQFPNYSSELNVNALELDDSALYLCASSLRGVDEAFFGQGTRLTVV.

The rearrangement joins TRBV4-1 to TRBJ2-1; 10 nucleotides line up with TRBD2. The CDR3 is 16 amino acids. CDR1 is MGHRA, CDR2 YSYEKL, per germline. Losses at the gene ends were 0 bases for V and 9 bases for J; bases not matched to a gene: 8. The CDR3 loop is CASSQEAGLAYSEQFF. The CDR3 DNA reads as TGCGCCAGCAGCCAAGAGGCGGGACTAGCGTATAGTGAGCAGTTCTTC.